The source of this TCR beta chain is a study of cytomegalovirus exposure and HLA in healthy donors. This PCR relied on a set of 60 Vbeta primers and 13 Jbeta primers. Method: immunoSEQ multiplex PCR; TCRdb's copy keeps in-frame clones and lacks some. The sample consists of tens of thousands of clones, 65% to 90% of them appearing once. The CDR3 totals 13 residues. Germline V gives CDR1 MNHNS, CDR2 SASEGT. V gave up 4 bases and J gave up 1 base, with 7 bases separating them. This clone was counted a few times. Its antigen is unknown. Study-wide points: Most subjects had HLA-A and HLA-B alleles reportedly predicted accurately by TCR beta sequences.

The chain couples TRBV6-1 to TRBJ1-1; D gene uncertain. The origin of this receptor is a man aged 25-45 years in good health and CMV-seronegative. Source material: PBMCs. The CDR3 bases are TGTGCCAGCAGTGCGGCGGAGAACACTGAAGCTTTCTTT. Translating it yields CASSAAENTEAFF.